Each of the 13 T cell receptor beta chains below was sequenced from the same sample in a study of blood T cell repertoires in COVID-19. This table comes from immunoSEQ multiplex PCR, and its TCRdb copy is limited to in-frame clones, with some not included. In the table there are hundreds of thousands of clones, nearly 90% of which are singletons. The specimen sequenced was peripheral blood. The source is a woman aged 25 to 45 with acute or convalescent COVID-19.

This rearrangement joins TRBV6-1 to TRBJ2-1; 8 nucleotides line up with TRBD2. V lost 1 base, J lost 9 bases, and 17 bases stayed unmatched. The CDR3 runs 18 residues. Germline V gives CDR1 MNHNS, CDR2 SASEGT. The CDR3 is CASSEGFGWTSGSPEQFF. The CDR3 nucleotides are TGTGCCAGCAGTGAAGGGTTCGGTTGGACGAGCGGGAGTCCTGAGCAGTTCTTC.

V usage is TRBV5-4 and J usage is TRBJ1-2, with D maybe TRBD1 (5 bases). Germline CDR1 SGHNT, CDR2 YYREEE (reference sequence). This CDR3 is built from 16 residues. Trimming pared 0 bases from V and 2 bases from J, leaving 14 bases between. The CDR3 sequence is CASSLGPQGGNYGYTF. The CDR3 DNA is TGTGCCAGCAGCTTGGGACCTCAGGGTGGCAACTATGGCTACACCTTC.

The V and J genes are TRBV19 and TRBJ1-2; 7 bases match TRBD1. From germline, CDR1 is LNHDA and CDR2 SQIVND (reference sequence). The CDR3 runs 12 residues. J lost 3 bases, V lost 10 bases, and 5 bases had no gene match. CDR3 protein: CATKTGDYGYTF. The CDR3, as DNA: TGTGCCACCAAAACAGGGGACTATGGCTACACCTTC.

For this clone: Other nucleotide sequences from this sample produce the same CDR3. V gene TRBV19 combines with J gene TRBJ2-7, with D possibly being TRBD2 (6 bases). The CDR3 is 13 residues long. The V and J ends lost 3 bases and 3 bases respectively, with 9 bases between them. The V gene's germline CDR1 is LNHDA and CDR2 SQIVND (reference sequence). The CDR3 spells CASSMVGGYEQYF. As DNA, the CDR3 is TGTGCCAGTAGTATGGTGGGAGGCTACGAGCAGTACTTC.

The rearrangement joins TRBV10-3 to TRBJ2-3; 8 bases are shared with TRBD1. The germline V gene has CDR1 ENHRY and CDR2 SYGVKD. The V gene end was trimmed by 0 bases and the J gene end by 0 bases; junction bases not matched to a gene: 5. This CDR3 spans 17 amino acids. CDR3 coding DNA: TGTGCCATCAGTGAGTCTGCAGGGGGCGTGAGCACAGATACGCAGTATTTT. Translation gives CAISESAGGVSTDTQYF.

This chain connects TRBV5-6 to TRBJ2-7, with a possible D match to TRBD2 (6 bases). Trimming shortened V by 2 bases and J by 3 bases, and 15 bases separated the two germline ends. The CDR3 has 15 amino acids. Germline V gene lookup returns CDR1 SGHDT and CDR2 YYEEEE. CDR3 in amino acids: CASSFNRGLSYEQYF. The DNA for the CDR3 is TGTGCCAGCAGCTTCAACCGGGGACTGAGCTACGAGCAGTACTTC.

This chain connects TRBV10-3 to TRBJ2-2, with TRBD2 identical over 9 bases. The germline CDR1 and CDR2 sequences are ENHRY and SYGVKD. J lost 2 bases, V lost 6 bases, and 1 base had no gene match. The CDR3 has 14 amino acids. For the CDR3, the DNA is TGTGCCATCAGGCGGGAGGGAAACACCGGGGAGCTGTTTTTT. It specifies CAIRREGNTGELFF.

This chain uses TRBV2 with TRBJ2-7, with 12 positions matching TRBD2. From germline, CDR1 is SNHLY and CDR2 FYNNEI. The CDR3 has 15 residues. Trimming at V came to 2 bases and at J to 5 bases, leaving 4 bases not matched to a gene. The DNA for the CDR3 is TGTGCCAGCAGTGAACAGACTAGCGGGAGAGACGAGCAGTACTTC. It yields the protein CASSEQTSGRDEQYF. The whole variable domain, remainder taken from reference TRBV2 and TRBJ2-7, is EPEVTQTPSHQVTQMGQEVILRCVPISNHLYFYWYRQILGQKVEFLVSFYNNEISEKSEIFDDQFSVERPDGSNFTLKIRSTKLEDSAMYFCASSEQTSGRDEQYFGPGTRLTVT.

V usage is TRBV5-4 and J usage is TRBJ2-1, with D unclear. CDR1 and CDR2 from the germline V gene are SGHNT and YYREEE (reference sequence). Trimming left V 2 bases short and J 3 bases short, with 9 bases between. This CDR3 contains 14 residues. The CDR3 DNA sequence: TGTGCCAGCAGCTTAGAGGTAGGCTACAATGAGCAGTTCTTC. Its protein is CASSLEVGYNEQFF.

The rearrangement uses TRBV19 and TRBJ2-2, with D maybe TRBD1 (5 bases). V dropped 5 bases and J dropped 7 bases, with 17 bases sitting between them. CDR3 size: 15 residues. Germline assignment: CDR1 LNHDA and CDR2 SQIVND (reference sequence). The CDR3 loop reads CASSLQPRGNGELFF. Written as DNA, the CDR3 is TGTGCCAGTAGTCTACAACCTAGGGGTAACGGGGAGCTGTTTTTT.

This chain connects TRBV11-3 to TRBJ2-1, with 8 bases that match TRBD2. The junction had 7 bases not matched to a gene; V was cut back by 0 bases and J by 6 bases. The CDR3 contains 16 residues. CDR1 and CDR2 (germline): SGHNT, YENEEA. Here the CDR3 reads CASSLDSAGGSNEQFF. Here the CDR3 DNA reads TGTGCCAGCAGCTTAGATTCGGCGGGGGGTAGCAATGAGCAGTTCTTC. Looking up the rest from reference TRBV11-3 and TRBJ2-1 gives the full variable domain: EAGVVQSPRYKIIEKKQPVAFWCNPISGHNTLYWYLQNLGQGPELLIRYENEEAVDDSQLPKDRFSAERLKGVDSTLKIQPAELGDSAVYLCASSLDSAGGSNEQFFGPGTRLTVL.

This clone was detected only a few times. The chain couples TRBV30 to TRBJ1-3; D is uncertain. The CDR3 is 14 residues long. V dropped 1 base and J dropped 0 bases, with 7 bases sitting between them. Germline CDR1 GTSNPN, CDR2 SVGIG (reference sequence). CDR3 protein: CAWSGWASGNTIYF. The CDR3 DNA reads as TGTGCCTGGAGTGGGTGGGCCTCTGGAAACACCATATATTTT.

The gene calls are TRBV7-9 and TRBJ2-1, with D perhaps TRBD1 (6 bases). This CDR3 comprises 12 residues. Germline V CDR1 and CDR2: SEHNR, FQNEAQ (reference sequence). Deletions cut 6 bases from V and 9 bases from J, with 12 bases between. The DNA of the CDR3 is TGTGCCAGCAGAACACAGGGAGCTGAGCAGTTCTTC. Residues: CASRTQGAEQFF.